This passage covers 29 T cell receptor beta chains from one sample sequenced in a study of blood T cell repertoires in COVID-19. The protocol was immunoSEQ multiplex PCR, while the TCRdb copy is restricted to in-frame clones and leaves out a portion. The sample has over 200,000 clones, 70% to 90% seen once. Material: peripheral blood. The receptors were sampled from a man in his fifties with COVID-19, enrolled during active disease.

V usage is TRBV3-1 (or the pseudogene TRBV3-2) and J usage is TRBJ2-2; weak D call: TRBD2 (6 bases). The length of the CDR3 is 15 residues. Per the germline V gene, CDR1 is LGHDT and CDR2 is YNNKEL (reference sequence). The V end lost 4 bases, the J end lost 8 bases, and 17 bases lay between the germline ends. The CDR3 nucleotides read TGTGCCAGCAGCCGACCGGGACGTCGGGGGGGGGAGCTGTTTTTT. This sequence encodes CASSRPGRRGGELFF.

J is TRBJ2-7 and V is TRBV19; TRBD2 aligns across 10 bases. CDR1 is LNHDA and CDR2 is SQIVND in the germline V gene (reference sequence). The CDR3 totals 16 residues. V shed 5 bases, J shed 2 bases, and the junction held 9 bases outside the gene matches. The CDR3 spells CASSPLLAGVPYEQYF. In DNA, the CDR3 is TGTGCCAGTAGTCCCCTTCTAGCGGGAGTTCCCTACGAGCAGTACTTC. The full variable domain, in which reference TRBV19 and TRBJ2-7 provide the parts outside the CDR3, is DGGITQSPKYLFRKEGQNVTLSCEQNLNHDAMYWYRQDPGQGLRLIYYSQIVNDFQKGDIAEGYSVSREKKESFPLTVTSAQKNPTAFYLCASSPLLAGVPYEQYFGPGTRLTVT.

This CDR3 reads CASRAQGTEAFF. The DNA of the CDR3 is TGTGCCAGCAGGGCGCAGGGGACTGAAGCTTTCTTT. The chain uses TRBV6-5 and TRBJ1-1; weak D call: TRBD1 (6 bases). This CDR3 spans 12 amino acids. Trimming removed 6 bases at V and 5 bases at J, with 10 bases between. Germline-derived CDR1 and CDR2 are MNHEY and SVGAGI.

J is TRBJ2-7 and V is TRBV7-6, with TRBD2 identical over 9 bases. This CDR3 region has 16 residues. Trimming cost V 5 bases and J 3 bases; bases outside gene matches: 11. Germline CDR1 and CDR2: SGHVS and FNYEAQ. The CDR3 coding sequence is TGTGCCAGCAGCACACAATCCGGGACTAGCTTCTACGAGCAGTACTTC. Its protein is CASSTQSGTSFYEQYF.

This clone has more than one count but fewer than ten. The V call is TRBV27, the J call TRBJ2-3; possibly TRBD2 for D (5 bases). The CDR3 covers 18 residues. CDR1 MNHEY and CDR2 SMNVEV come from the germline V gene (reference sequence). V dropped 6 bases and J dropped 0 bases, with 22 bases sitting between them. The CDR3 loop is CASRERTQLDASTDTQYF. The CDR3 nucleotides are TGTGCCAGCAGAGAACGCACCCAACTAGACGCTAGCACAGATACGCAGTATTTT.

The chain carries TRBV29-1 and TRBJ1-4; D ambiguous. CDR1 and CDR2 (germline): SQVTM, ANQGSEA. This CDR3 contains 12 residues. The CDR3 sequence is CAGERNNEKLFF. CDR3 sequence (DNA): TGCGCCGGAGAAAGGAATAATGAAAAACTGTTTTTT.

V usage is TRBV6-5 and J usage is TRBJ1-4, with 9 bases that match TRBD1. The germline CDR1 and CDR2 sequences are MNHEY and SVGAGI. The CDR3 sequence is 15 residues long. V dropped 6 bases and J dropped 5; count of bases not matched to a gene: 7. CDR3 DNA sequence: TGTGCCAGCAGCTACCCGGGACAGGGAAATGAAAAACTGTTTTTT. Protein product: CASSYPGQGNEKLFF.

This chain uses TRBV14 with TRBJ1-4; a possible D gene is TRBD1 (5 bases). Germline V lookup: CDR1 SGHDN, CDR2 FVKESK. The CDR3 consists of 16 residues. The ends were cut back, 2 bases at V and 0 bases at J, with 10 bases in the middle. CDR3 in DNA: TGTGCCAGCAGCCAATCTGACAGTGCAACTAATGAAAAACTGTTTTTT. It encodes CASSQSDSATNEKLFF.

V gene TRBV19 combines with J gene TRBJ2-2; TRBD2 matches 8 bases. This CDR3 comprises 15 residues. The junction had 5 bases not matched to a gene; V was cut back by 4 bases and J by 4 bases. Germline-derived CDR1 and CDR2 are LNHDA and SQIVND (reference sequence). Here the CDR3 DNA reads TGTGCCAGTAGTAGCCGGGAGGGGCCCACCGGGGAGCTGTTTTTT. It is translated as CASSSREGPTGELFF.

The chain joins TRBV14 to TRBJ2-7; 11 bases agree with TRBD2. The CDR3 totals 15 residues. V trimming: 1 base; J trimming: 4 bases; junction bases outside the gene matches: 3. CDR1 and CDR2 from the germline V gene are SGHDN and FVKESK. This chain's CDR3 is CASSQGLAGSYEQYF. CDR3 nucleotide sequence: TGTGCCAGCAGCCAAGGACTAGCGGGATCATACGAGCAGTACTTC.

The DNA of the CDR3 is TGTGCCAGTAGCCTGGAGACAGTAAGCAATCAGCCCCAGCATTTT. Translating gives CASSLETVSNQPQHF. The V call is TRBV19, the J call TRBJ1-5, with D possibly being TRBD1 (5 bases). The CDR3 covers 15 residues. Germline V gene sequence: CDR1 LNHDA, CDR2 SQIVND (reference sequence). V was pared by 6 bases and J by 1 base, with 13 bases between.

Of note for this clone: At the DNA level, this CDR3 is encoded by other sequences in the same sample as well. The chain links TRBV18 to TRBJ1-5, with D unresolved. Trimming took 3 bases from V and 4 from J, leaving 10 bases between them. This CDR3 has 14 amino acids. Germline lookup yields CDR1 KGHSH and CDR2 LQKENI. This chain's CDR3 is CASSPRRDNQPQHF. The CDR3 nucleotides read TGTGCCAGCTCACCGAGGAGGGATAATCAGCCCCAGCATTTT.

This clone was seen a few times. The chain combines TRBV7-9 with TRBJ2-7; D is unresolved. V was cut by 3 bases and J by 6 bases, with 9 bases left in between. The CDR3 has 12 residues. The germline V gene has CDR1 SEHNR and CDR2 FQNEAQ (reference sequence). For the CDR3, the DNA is TGTGCCAGCAGCTTCTCCGGTAGCGAGCAGTACTTC. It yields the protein CASSFSGSEQYF. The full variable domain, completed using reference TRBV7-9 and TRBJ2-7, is DTGVSQNPRHKITKRGQNVTFRCDPISEHNRLYWYRQTLGQGPEFLTYFQNEAQLEKSRLLSDRFSAERPKGSFSTLEIQRTEQGDSAMYLCASSFSGSEQYFGPGTRLTVT.

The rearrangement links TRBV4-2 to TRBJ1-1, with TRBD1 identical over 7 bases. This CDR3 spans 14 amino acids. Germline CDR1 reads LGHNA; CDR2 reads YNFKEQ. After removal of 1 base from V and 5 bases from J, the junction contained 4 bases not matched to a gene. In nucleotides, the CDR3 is TGTGCCAGCAGCCAAGTCGACAGGGCGACTGAAGCTTTCTTT. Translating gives CASSQVDRATEAFF.

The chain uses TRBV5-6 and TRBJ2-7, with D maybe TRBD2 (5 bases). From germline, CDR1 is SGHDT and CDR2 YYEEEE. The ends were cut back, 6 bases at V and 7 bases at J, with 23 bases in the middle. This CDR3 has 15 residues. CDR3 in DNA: TGTGCCAGCACCCCGGCGGGCCCCGACGGGGTTGAGCAGTACTTC. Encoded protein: CASTPAGPDGVEQYF.

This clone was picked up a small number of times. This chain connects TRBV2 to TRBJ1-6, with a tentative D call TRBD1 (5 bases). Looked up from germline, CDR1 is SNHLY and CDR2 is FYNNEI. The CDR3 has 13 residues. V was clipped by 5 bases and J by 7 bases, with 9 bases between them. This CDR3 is CASSLRQNSPLHF. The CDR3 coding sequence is TGTGCCAGCAGTCTCAGACAGAATTCACCCCTCCACTTT.

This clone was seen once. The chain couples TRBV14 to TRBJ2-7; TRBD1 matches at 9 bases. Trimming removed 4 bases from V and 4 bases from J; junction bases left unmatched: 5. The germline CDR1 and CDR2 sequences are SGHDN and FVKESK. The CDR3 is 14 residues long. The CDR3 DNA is TGTGCCAGCAGCCTAGGACAGGGGCCTTACGAGCAGTACTTC. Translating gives CASSLGQGPYEQYF. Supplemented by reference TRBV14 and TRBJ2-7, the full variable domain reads EAGVTQFPSHSVIEKGQTVTLRCDPISGHDNLYWYRRVMGKEIKFLLHFVKESKQDESGMPNNRFLAERTGGTYSTLKVQPAELEDSGVYFCASSLGQGPYEQYFGPGTRLTVT.

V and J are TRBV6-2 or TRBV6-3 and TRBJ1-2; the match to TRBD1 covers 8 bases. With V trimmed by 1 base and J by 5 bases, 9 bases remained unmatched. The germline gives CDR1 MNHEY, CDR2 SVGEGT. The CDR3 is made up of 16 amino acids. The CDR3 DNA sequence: TGTGCCAGCAGTTACTACGGACAGGGCGCCGGGTATGGCTACACCTTC. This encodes CASSYYGQGAGYGYTF.

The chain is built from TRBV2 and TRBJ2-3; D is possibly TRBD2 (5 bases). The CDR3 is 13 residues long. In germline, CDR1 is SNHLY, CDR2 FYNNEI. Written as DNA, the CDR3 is TGTGCAAGCGACCAGCGGAGCACAGATACGCAGTATTTT. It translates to CASDQRSTDTQYF.

Here the CDR3 reads CAIRDTGSNYGYTF. The CDR3 DNA reads as TGTGCCATCAGGGATACAGGGTCTAACTATGGCTACACCTTC. The genes are TRBV10-3 and TRBJ1-2, with a weak D call TRBD1 (6 bases). From germline, CDR1 is ENHRY and CDR2 SYGVKD. The CDR3 totals 14 residues. V was clipped by 6 bases and J by 0 bases, with 11 bases between them.

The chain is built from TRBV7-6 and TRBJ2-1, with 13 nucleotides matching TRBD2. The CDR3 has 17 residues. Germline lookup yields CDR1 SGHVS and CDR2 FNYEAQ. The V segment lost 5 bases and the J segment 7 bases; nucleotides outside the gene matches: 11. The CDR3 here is CASSPRTGTSGNNEQFF. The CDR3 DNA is TGTGCCAGCAGCCCCCGGACAGGGACTAGCGGGAATAATGAGCAGTTCTTC.

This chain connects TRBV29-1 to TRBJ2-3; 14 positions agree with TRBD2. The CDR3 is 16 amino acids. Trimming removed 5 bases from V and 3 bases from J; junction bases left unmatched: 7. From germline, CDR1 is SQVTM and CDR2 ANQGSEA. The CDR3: CSVTGTSGSGTDTQYF. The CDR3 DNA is TGCAGCGTTACCGGGACTAGCGGGAGCGGGACAGATACGCAGTATTTT.

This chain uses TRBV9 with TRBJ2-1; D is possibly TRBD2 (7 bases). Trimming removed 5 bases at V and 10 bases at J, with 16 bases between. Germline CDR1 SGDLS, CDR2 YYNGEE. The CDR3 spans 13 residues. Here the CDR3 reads CASSSEGGREQFF. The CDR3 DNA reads TGTGCCAGCAGTTCCGAGGGGGGGCGAGAGCAGTTCTTC.

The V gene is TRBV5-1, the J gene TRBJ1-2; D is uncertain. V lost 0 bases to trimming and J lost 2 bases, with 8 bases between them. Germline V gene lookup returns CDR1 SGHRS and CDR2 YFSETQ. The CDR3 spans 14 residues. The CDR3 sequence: CASSLAAANYGYTF. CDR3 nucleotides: TGCGCCAGCAGCTTGGCGGCAGCGAACTATGGCTACACCTTC.

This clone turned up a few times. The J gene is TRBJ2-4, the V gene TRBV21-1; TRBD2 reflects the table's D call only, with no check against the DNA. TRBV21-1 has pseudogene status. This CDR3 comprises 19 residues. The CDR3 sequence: CASSKNGLAGVEAKNIQYF. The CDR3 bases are TGTGCCAGCAGCAAAAATGGACTAGCGGGAGTGGAGGCCAAAAACATTCAGTACTTC.

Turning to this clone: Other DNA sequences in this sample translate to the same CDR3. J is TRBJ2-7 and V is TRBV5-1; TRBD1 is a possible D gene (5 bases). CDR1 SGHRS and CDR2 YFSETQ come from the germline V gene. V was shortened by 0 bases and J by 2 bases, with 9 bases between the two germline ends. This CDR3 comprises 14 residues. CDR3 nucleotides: TGCGCCAGCAGCTTGGGGCAGGGCCCCTACGAGCAGTACTTC. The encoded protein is CASSLGQGPYEQYF.

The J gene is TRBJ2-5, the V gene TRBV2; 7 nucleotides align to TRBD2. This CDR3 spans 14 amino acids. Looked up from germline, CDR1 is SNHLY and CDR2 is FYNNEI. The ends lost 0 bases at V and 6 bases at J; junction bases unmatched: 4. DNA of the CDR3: TGTGCCAGCAGTGAAGCGGCGGGGGAACAGACCCAGTACTTC. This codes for CASSEAAGEQTQYF.

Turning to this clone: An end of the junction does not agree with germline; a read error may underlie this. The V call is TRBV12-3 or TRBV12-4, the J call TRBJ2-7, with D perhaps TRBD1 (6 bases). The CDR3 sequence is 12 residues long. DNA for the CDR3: TGTGCCAGCGCCCTGGGGGCGGCCCGTCATGTCTTC. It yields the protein CASALGAARHVF.

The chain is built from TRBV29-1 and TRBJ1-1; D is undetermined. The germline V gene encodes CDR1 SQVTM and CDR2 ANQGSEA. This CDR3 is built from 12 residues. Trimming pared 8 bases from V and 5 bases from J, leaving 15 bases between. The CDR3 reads CSSTSGMTEAFF. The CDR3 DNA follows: TGCAGCTCCACCTCGGGGATGACTGAAGCTTTCTTT.